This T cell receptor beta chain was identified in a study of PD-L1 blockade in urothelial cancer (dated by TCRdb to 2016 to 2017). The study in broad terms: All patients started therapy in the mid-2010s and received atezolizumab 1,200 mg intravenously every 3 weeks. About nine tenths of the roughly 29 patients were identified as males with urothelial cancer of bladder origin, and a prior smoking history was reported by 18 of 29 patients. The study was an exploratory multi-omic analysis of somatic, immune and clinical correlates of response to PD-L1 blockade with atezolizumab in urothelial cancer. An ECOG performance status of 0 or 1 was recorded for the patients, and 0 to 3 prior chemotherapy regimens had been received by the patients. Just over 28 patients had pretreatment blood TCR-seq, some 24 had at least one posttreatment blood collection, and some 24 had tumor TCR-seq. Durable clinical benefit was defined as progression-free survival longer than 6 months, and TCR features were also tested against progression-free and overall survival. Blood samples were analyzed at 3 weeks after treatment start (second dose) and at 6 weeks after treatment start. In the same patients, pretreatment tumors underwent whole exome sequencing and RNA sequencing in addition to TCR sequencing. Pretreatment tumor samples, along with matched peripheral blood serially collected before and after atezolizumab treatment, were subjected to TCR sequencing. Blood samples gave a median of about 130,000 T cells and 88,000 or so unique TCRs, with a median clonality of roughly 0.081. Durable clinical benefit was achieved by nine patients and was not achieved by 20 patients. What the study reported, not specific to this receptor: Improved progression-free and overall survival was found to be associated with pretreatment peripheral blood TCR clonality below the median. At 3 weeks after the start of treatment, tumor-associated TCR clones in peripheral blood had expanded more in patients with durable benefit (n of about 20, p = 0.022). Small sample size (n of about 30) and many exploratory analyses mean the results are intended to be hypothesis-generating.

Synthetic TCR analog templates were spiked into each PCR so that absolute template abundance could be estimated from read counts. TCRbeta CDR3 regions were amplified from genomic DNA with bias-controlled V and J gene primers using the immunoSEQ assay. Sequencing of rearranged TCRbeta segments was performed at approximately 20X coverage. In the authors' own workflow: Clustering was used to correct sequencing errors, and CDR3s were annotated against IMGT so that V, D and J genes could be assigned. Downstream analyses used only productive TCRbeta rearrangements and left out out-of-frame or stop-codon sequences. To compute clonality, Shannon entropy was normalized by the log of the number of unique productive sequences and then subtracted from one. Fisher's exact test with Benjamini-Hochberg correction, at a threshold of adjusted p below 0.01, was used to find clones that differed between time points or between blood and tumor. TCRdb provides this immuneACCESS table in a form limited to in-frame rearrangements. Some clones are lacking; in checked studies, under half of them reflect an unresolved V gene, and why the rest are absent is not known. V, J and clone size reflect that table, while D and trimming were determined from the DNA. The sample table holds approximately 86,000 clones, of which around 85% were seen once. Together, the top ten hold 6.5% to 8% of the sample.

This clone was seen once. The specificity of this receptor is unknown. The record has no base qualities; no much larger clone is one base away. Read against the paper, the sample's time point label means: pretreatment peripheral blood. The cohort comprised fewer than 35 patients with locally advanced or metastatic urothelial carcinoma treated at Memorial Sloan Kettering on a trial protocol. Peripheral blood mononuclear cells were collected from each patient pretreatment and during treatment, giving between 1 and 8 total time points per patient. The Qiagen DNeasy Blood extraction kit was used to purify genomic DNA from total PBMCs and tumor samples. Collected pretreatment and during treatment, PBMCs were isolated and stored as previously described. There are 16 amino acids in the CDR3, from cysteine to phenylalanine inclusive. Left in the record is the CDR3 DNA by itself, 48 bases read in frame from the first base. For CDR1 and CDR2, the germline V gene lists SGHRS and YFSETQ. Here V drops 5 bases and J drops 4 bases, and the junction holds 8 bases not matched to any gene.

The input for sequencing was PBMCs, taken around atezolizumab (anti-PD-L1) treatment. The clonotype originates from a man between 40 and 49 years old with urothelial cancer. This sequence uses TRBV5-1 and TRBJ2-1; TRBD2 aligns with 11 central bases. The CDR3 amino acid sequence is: CASSNSGRAGYNEQFF. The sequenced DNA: TGCGCCAGCAGTAATAGCGGGAGGGCCGGATACAATGAGCAGTTCTTC.